A single sample is the source of the 8 T cell receptor beta chains below, sequenced in a study of cytomegalovirus exposure and HLA in healthy donors. The PCR used 60 Vbeta and 13 Jbeta primers. Here immunoSEQ multiplex PCR was the method, and the copy in TCRdb shows in-frame clones only, minus some. The table lists approximately 90,000 clones, around four fifths of them singletons. Sequencing was done on a sample of PBMCs. The receptors stem from a woman aged 40 to 50 in good health and CMV-seronegative.

In its sample, this clone was seen once. V and J are TRBV6-6 and TRBJ2-2; TRBD2 aligns across 7 bases. Looked up from germline, CDR1 is MNHNY and CDR2 is SVGAGI (reference sequence). Trimming took 4 bases from V and 3 from J; bases not matched to a gene: 5. The CDR3 totals 15 residues. This CDR3 reads CASSSFGGDTGELFF. DNA of the CDR3: TGTGCCAGCAGTTCCTTTGGGGGGGACACCGGGGAGCTGTTTTTT.

J is TRBJ1-2 and V is TRBV29-1, with D uncertain. Trimming removed 6 bases from V and 4 bases from J, with 9 bases in between. The V gene's germline CDR1 is SQVTM and CDR2 ANQGSEA. The CDR3 length is 11 residues. The CDR3 coding sequence is TGCAGCGTGGGAGTCCTCTATGGCTACACCTTC. Protein sequence: CSVGVLYGYTF.

The J gene is TRBJ1-1, the V gene TRBV5-1; 11 bases map to TRBD1. V lost 4 bases to trimming and J lost 4 bases; unmatched junction nucleotides: 3. Germline CDR1 reads SGHRS; CDR2 reads YFSETQ. The CDR3 covers 14 residues. The CDR3 loop reads CASSGTGGLTEAFF. The CDR3 DNA is TGCGCCAGCAGCGGGACAGGGGGGCTCACTGAAGCTTTCTTT.

This clone came up once. V and J are TRBV6-6 and TRBJ2-7; TRBD1 matches at 9 bases. The CDR3 has 16 residues. The trim removed 2 bases at V and 0 bases at J, leaving 5 bases unmatched. The germline gives CDR1 MNHNY, CDR2 SVGAGI (reference sequence). The CDR3 DNA reads as TGTGCCAGCAGTTACACCTGGGACAGGGCCTCCTACGAGCAGTACTTC. This encodes CASSYTWDRASYEQYF.

There are a few counts of this clone. The rearrangement uses TRBV6-1 and TRBJ1-2; no firm D call. CDR1 and CDR2 from the germline V gene are MNHNS and SASEGT. Trimming cost V 7 bases and J 4 bases, with 7 bases left between them. The CDR3 extends over 11 amino acids. CDR3 protein: CASTPLYGYTF. CDR3 DNA sequence: TGTGCCAGCACCCCCCTCTATGGCTACACCTTC.

In this sample, this clone turned up once. The chain recombines TRBV4-3 with TRBJ2-2, with 8 bases identical to TRBD1. This CDR3 has 17 residues. Germline loops: CDR1 LGHNA, CDR2 YSLEER. The trim removed 0 bases at V and 4 bases at J, leaving 7 bases unmatched. As DNA, the CDR3 is TGCGCCAGCAGCCAAGATTGGACAGGGAGAAGCACCGGGGAGCTGTTTTTT. Amino acids: CASSQDWTGRSTGELFF.

This chain links TRBV6-5 with TRBJ2-3, with 10 nucleotides matching TRBD1. J gave up 2 bases and V 4 bases, and 3 bases lay outside the gene matches. The CDR3 has 15 amino acids. The germline V gene encodes CDR1 MNHEY and CDR2 SVGAGI. CDR3: CASSWGQGNTDTQYF. CDR3 nucleotides: TGTGCCAGCAGTTGGGGACAGGGGAACACAGATACGCAGTATTTT.

The chain is built from TRBV6-5 and TRBJ1-1; D is unresolved. CDR3 size: 13 residues. V lost 5 bases and J lost 0, with 7 bases in between. Germline values: CDR1 MNHEY, CDR2 SVGAGI. The CDR3: CASSQKLNTEAFF. The DNA for the CDR3 is TGTGCCAGCAGTCAAAAATTGAACACTGAAGCTTTCTTT.